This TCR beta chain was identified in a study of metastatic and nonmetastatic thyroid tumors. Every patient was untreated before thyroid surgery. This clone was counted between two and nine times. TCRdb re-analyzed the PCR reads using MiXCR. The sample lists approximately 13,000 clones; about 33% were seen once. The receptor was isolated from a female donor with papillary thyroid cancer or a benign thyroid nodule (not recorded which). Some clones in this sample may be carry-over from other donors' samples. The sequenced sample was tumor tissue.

The CDR3 DNA sequence: TGTGCCATCACCGATATCGGGAGTCGAAACGAGCAGTACTTC. Residues: CAITDIGSRNEQYF. J is TRBJ2-7 and V is TRBV6-2 or TRBV6-3, with D perhaps matching TRBD2 (6 bases). The CDR3 spans 14 residues. The V end was cut by 10 bases, the J end by 5 bases, with 21 bases between. Germline lookup yields CDR1 MNHEY and CDR2 SVGEGT.